This record covers a single TCR beta chain. Its antigen remains unidentified. This entry comes from a study of shared clonotypes between healthy human individuals. Study results and limitations: The diversity represented, both genetic and in exposure history, was limited by few donors.

The method was immunoSEQ multiplex PCR; TCRdb's version includes in-frame clones alone and lacks a portion of them. The sample shows about 1,800,000 clones, about 95% of them seen only once. Only CD45RO-negative cells positively selected for CCR7 counted as naive CD8 cells, so terminally differentiated effector memory CD45RA+ cells were excluded. This clonotype was sampled from a young man in good health. Sequenced input: naive CD8+ T cells sorted from blood.

The CDR3 nucleotides are TGTGCCAGCAGCTTGGCCCTGACTAGCGGGGAACAAGAGACCCAGTACTTC. Translation gives CASSLALTSGEQETQYF. The chain recombines TRBV5-6 with TRBJ2-5, with TRBD2 matching over 11 bases. CDR3 length equals 17 residues. The V gene's germline CDR1 is SGHDT and CDR2 YYEEEE. V shed 0 bases, J shed 2 bases, and the junction held 6 bases outside the gene matches.